This TCR beta chain emerged from a study of long-term antiretroviral therapy in people with HIV. The libraries were made with immunoSEQ v3.0 at survey level. Assay used: immunoSEQ multiplex PCR; TCRdb lists only in-frame clones, some missing. The table includes some 47,000 clones, about 95% detected once. Findings of the study overall: It was observed that HIV repertoires exhibited narrower CDR3 length ranges than controls.

As to this clone: Its antigen is unidentified.

The source is a woman between 50 and 59 years old with HIV. The specimen was unsorted PBMCs, collected 3.7 years after starting antiretroviral therapy.

Written as DNA, the CDR3 is TGCGCCAGCAGTCGGGGGGTGAGCTCCTACAATGAGCAGTTCTTC. As protein: CASSRGVSSYNEQFF. The chain combines TRBV5-1 with TRBJ2-1, with 7 bases lining up with TRBD2. Per the germline V gene, CDR1 is SGHRS and CDR2 is YFSETQ. The CDR3 spans 15 residues. V trimming: 5 bases; J trimming: 0 bases; junction bases outside the gene matches: 5. The full variable domain, its missing parts supplied by reference TRBV5-1 and TRBJ2-1, is KAGVTQTPRYLIKTRGQQVTLSCSPISGHRSVSWYQQTPGQGLQFLFEYFSETQRNKGNFPGRFSGRQFSNSRSEMNVSTLELGDSALYLCASSRGVSSYNEQFFGPGTRLTVL.